This T cell receptor beta chain was recorded in a study of blood T cell repertoires in COVID-19. About the research overall: Samples representing acute and convalescent COVID-19 were sourced from the United States, Italy and Spain. PBMCs, B-cell-depleted T cells, or T cells provided the cDNA or gDNA that made up the material.

This clone has more than one count but fewer than ten. Germline V CDR1 and CDR2: MDHEN, SYDVKM. The V and J ends lost 5 bases and 3 bases, in that order; junction bases with no gene match: 6. The CDR3 is 15 amino acids. How the authors handled the data: Amplification of reference gene primers provided the estimated nucleated cell counts. Data came from immunoSEQ multiplex PCR; TCRdb stores just in-frame clones and leaves some out. V, J and clone size are taken as reported in that table, and D and trimming were inferred from the DNA itself. The sample contains some 140,000 clones, about 75% of which appear only once.

V and J are TRBV28 and TRBJ1-4, with 7 nucleotides matching TRBD1. This clonotype was sampled from a man older than 75 with acute or convalescent COVID-19. The source material was peripheral blood. CDR3 residues: CASSALGTANEKLFF. Here the CDR3 DNA reads TGTGCCAGCAGTGCCCTCGGGACAGCTAATGAAAAACTGTTTTTT.